The clone carrying this TCR beta chain has a count of ten or more. Antigen: not known. This record comes from a study of regulatory T cells in long-lasting Graves disease. Arm-PCR of CDR3 regions and iRepertoire HTBI primers were the basis on which TCR beta libraries were built. TCRdb reprocessed the multiplex PCR reads with MiXCR, giving one entry per CDR3 protein. The table lists approximately 540,000 distinct CDR3 sequences, about 11% of them singletons. This CDR3 is 13 amino acids long. V was clipped by 2 bases and J by 6 bases; unmatched bases: 4. Study-wide points: Persistent Graves' patients possessed reduced TCR diversity relative to recently diagnosed ones.

As to time point: newly diagnosed GD, antithyroid drugs for less than 3 months. Making the TCR library involved RNA that had been extracted from PBMCs. Enrollment of patients was through an endocrinology department in Xi'an, China. These same data were also listed under a study on T cells in Graves' hyperthyroidism and ophthalmopathy. That paper adds: Most expanded thyroid clonotypes above 0.001 recurred in blood. A model using 13 V-J features told ophthalmopathy apart from stable hyperthyroidism.

The sample consisted of peripheral blood mononuclear cells (PBMCs), taken at new diagnosis, from a patient treated with antithyroid drugs. The TCR was taken from a woman aged 25 to 39 with Graves disease. The chain employs TRBV12-3 or TRBV12-4 and TRBJ2-7; 7 nucleotides align to TRBD1. CDR3 protein: CASSLNPGGEQYF. The CDR3 region has the DNA TGTGCCAGCAGTTTAAATCCAGGGGGCGAGCAGTACTTC.